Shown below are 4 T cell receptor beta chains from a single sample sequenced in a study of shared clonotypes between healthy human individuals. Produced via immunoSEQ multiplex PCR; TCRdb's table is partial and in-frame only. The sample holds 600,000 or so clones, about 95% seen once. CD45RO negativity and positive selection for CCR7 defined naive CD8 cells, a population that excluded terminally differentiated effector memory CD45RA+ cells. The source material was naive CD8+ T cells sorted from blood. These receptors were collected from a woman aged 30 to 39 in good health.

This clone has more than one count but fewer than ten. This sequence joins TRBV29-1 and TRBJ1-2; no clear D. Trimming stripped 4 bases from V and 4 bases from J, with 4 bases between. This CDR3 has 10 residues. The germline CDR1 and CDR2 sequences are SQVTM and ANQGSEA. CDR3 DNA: TGCAGCGTTGCCGGCTATGGCTACACCTTC. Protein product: CSVAGYGYTF.

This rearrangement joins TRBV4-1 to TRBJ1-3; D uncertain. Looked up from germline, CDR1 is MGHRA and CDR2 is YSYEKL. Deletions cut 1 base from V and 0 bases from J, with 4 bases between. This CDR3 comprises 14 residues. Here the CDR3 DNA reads TGCGCCAGCAGCCAAGCTTTCTCTGGAAACACCATATATTTT. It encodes CASSQAFSGNTIYF.

Here the CDR3 reads CASSWDRDYEQYF. The CDR3 coding sequence is TGTGCCAGCAGCTGGGACAGGGACTACGAGCAGTACTTC. The gene calls are TRBV5-6 and TRBJ2-7; 9 bases are shared with TRBD1. The CDR3 has 13 residues. After removal of 3 bases from V and 3 bases from J, the junction contained 1 base not matched to a gene. Germline CDR1 is SGHDT and CDR2 is YYEEEE.

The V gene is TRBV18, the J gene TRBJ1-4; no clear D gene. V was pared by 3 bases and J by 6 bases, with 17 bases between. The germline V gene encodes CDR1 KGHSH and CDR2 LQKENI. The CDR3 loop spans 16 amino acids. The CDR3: CASSPSKGIGDEKLFF. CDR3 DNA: TGTGCCAGCTCACCCTCGAAAGGGATCGGAGATGAAAAACTGTTTTTT.